Listed below are T cell receptor beta chains from one sample, sequenced in a study of T cell repertoires in cytomegalovirus infection. TCRdb re-analysed the reads in MiXCR, keeping a single row per CDR3 protein. The data show 310,000 or so distinct CDR3 sequences, just under 25% seen once. These receptors have no known antigen. Sequenced material: cultured PBMCs, taken from culture after CMV antigen stimulation. Source of these receptors: a human donor in good health (CMV status not recorded). Some clones in this sample may be carry-over from other donors' samples. Both conserved end residues are part of each CDR3. The D gene is left open where the match is weak. Size is stated for part of the rows, as once, few or many counts, or as a class when the clone is expanded.

.,.,TRBJ2-5,TRBV19,CASSKLDQETQYF,TGTGCCAGTAGTAAACTAGACCAAGAGACCCAGTACTTC
.,many,TRBJ2-1,TRBV7-2,CASSFGRGGNEQFF,TGTGCCAGCAGCTTTGGTAGGGGGGGCAATGAGCAGTTCTTC
TRBD1,many,TRBJ1-1,TRBV6-2/TRBV6-3,CASSAQGAPNTEAFF,TGTGCCAGCAGTGCGCAGGGGGCGCCGAACACTGAAGCTTTCTTT
.,.,TRBJ1-3,TRBV11-2,CASSLEKPGPSGNTIYF,TGTGCCAGCAGCTTAGAGAAACCTGGACCTTCTGGAAACACCATATATTTT
.,few,TRBJ2-1,TRBV6-5,CASSYRGLWVNEQFF,TGTGCCAGCAGTTACCGGGGGCTTTGGGTCAATGAGCAGTTCTTC
TRBD2,few,TRBJ2-6,TRBV7-3,CASSPGLAGVQMGGANVLTF,TGTGCCAGCAGCCCGGGACTAGCGGGAGTGCAGATGGGGGGGGCCAACGTCCTGACTTTC
TRBD2,.,TRBJ2-5,TRBV15,CATSRGRTSGQETQYF,TGTGCCACCAGCAGAGGAAGGACTAGCGGCCAAGAGACCCAGTACTTC
TRBD2,few,TRBJ2-1,TRBV7-3,CASSLGSGSPNEQFF,TGTGCCAGCAGCTTAGGTAGCGGGAGCCCCAATGAGCAGTTCTTC
TRBD2,few,TRBJ2-3,TRBV24-1,CATSDSIAGELDTQYF,TGTGCCACCAGTGACTCGATAGCGGGAGAACTAGATACGCAGTATTTT
.,.,TRBJ2-1,TRBV6-2/TRBV6-3,CASSSLGGGYTSYNEQFF,TGTGCCAGCAGTTCCCTCGGAGGGGGCTATACATCCTACAATGAGCAGTTCTTC
TRBD2,many,TRBJ2-2,TRBV7-2,CASSLVFLALASGRARTGELFF,TGTGCCAGCAGCTTAGTCTTTTTGGCTCTGGCTAGCGGGAGGGCCCGAACCGGGGAGCTGTTTTTT
TRBD2,few,TRBJ2-7,TRBV28,CASSSPAGGRYEQYF,TGTGCCAGCAGTTCCCCAGCGGGAGGGCGGTACGAGCAGTACTTC
TRBD1,many,TRBJ1-2,TRBV5-6,CASSAGTGGVVLYGYTF,TGTGCCAGCAGCGCCGGGACAGGGGGCGTCGTACTCTATGGCTACACCTTC
.,.,TRBJ2-6,TRBV5-1,CASSFGGGTLTF,TGCGCCAGCAGCTTCGGAGGTGGCACCCTGACTTTC
.,.,TRBJ2-1,TRBV6-6,CASSLDTYNEQFF,TGTGCCAGCAGTTTGGACACCTACAATGAGCAGTTCTTC
.,.,TRBJ2-3,TRBV24-1,CATSDILMDTQYF,TGTGCCACCAGTGATATTCTCATGGATACGCAGTATTTT
.,few,TRBJ1-3,TRBV12-3/TRBV12-4,CASSLMRESGNTIYF,TGTGCCAGCAGTTTAATGAGGGAATCTGGAAACACCATATATTTT
TRBD1,.,TRBJ1-5,TRBV28,CASSKGQVGNQPQHF,TGTGCCAGCAGTAAGGGACAGGTGGGCAATCAGCCCCAGCATTTT
TRBD2,.,TRBJ2-1,TRBV7-6,CASNTEGLAAYNEQFF,TGTGCCAGCAACACAGAAGGACTAGCGGCATACAATGAGCAGTTCTTC
TRBD2,.,TRBJ2-1,TRBV28,CASSPGLADTYNEQFF,TGTGCCAGCAGTCCCGGACTAGCGGACACCTACAATGAGCAGTTCTTC
.,.,TRBJ2-5,TRBV5-4,CASSLASGGHQETQYF,TGTGCCAGCAGCTTGGCCTCTGGGGGACACCAAGAGACCCAGTACTTC
TRBD2,few,TRBJ2-1,TRBV6-5,CASSYHLPSRAGDEQFF,TGTGCCAGCAGTTATCATTTGCCCTCTCGCGCGGGAGATGAGCAGTTCTTC
TRBD2,many,TRBJ2-2,TRBV7-2,CASSVRLAEPTGELFF,TGTGCCAGCAGCGTCCGACTAGCGGAGCCAACCGGGGAGCTGTTTTTT
TRBD2,.,TRBJ2-2,TRBV11-3,CASSLDQRLAGVYDTGELFF,TGTGCCAGCAGCTTAGATCAGAGACTAGCGGGAGTGTATGACACCGGGGAGCTGTTTTTT
.,.,TRBJ2-7,TRBV6-6,CASRDPYQGGDEQYF,TGTGCCAGCAGGGACCCGTATCAGGGGGGTGACGAGCAGTACTTC
.,.,TRBJ1-6,TRBV14,CASSQAAGGGSPLHF,TGTGCCAGCAGCCAAGCAGCCGGGGGTGGTTCACCCCTCCACTTT